Shown below are 30 T cell receptor beta chains from a single sample sequenced in a study of blood T cells in healthy people across ages. Together with a sample-barcoded 5' primer, a J-beta primer mix was included in a second PCR lasting about 6 to 11 cycles. MiXCR was run by TCRdb on the 5' RACE reads, yielding one entry per CDR3 protein. The sample has under 800,000 distinct CDR3 sequences; around 40% are singletons. Sample: blood. The receptors were gathered from a woman between 55 and 75 years old in good health.

The gene calls are TRBV6-2 or TRBV6-3 and TRBJ2-5; D not resolved. Judging by the DNA end, TRBJ2-7 fits better; the J call may be wrong. The CDR3 is made up of 14 amino acids. CDR1 and CDR2 (germline): MNHEY, SVGEGT. CDR3 loop: CASSYAAVAHEQYF. CDR3 nucleotide sequence: TGTGCCAGCAGTTACGCGGCAGTCGCGCACGAGCAGTACTTC.

This clonotype appeared a few times. The V and J genes are TRBV5-1 and TRBJ2-5, with 8 bases that match TRBD2. Per the germline V gene, CDR1 is SGHRS and CDR2 is YFSETQ. CDR3 length equals 17 residues. V lost 1 base and J lost 1; bases outside the gene matches: 9. DNA for the CDR3: TGCGCCAGCAGCTTGTTAGGCGGGGGGACTCTCCAAGAGACCCAGTACTTC. This gives the protein CASSLLGGGTLQETQYF.

CDR3 DNA: TGCGCCAGCAGCTTGGAGGCCAGGGCTTTGGAGACCCAGTACTTC. Translation: CASSLEARALETQYF. This chain uses TRBV5-1 with TRBJ2-5, with D perhaps matching TRBD1 (5 bases). Germline V CDR1 and CDR2: SGHRS, YFSETQ. V was pared by 0 bases and J by 5 bases, with 14 bases between. This CDR3 comprises 15 residues.

The table lists this clonotype with many counts. The chain recombines TRBV11-2 with TRBJ2-1, with unresolved D. Germline loops: CDR1 SGHAT, CDR2 FQNNGV. V lost 5 bases and J 0 bases, leaving 11 bases between the germline ends. The CDR3 runs 15 residues. The CDR3 protein is CASSPDAHSYNEQFF. For the CDR3, the DNA is TGTGCCAGCAGCCCAGACGCTCACTCCTACAATGAGCAGTTCTTC.

Note on this clonotype: This may arise from a read error, as a much more abundant clone is one base away. The J gene is TRBJ2-5, the V gene TRBV3-1, with D perhaps matching TRBD1 or TRBD2 (5 bases each). V lost 5 bases, J lost 5 bases, and 18 bases lay in between. Germline CDR1 is LGHDT and CDR2 is YNNKEL (reference sequence). The CDR3 has 15 amino acids. CDR3 sequence reads: CASSEGRASGETQYF. The CDR3 coding sequence is TGTGCCAGCAGCGAAGGGAGAGCCTCAGGGGAGACCCAGTACTTC.

V usage is TRBV6-4 and J usage is TRBJ2-2; possible D gene TRBD2, 6 bases. Germline V lookup: CDR1 MRHNA, CDR2 SNTAGT. This CDR3 contains 14 residues. V lost 6 bases, J lost 3 bases, and 11 bases lay in between. CDR3 DNA: TGTGCCAGCAGCACGGGCGGGGACACCGGGGAGCTGTTTTTT. Protein sequence: CASSTGGDTGELFF.

J is TRBJ2-1 and V is TRBV12-3 or TRBV12-4; 12 nucleotides agree with TRBD2. The ends lost 0 bases at V and 3 bases at J; junction bases unmatched: 3. The CDR3 spans 17 residues. The CDR3 DNA sequence: TGTGCCAGCAGTTTAGCTTGGACTAGCGGGGACTACAATGAGCAGTTCTTC. It yields the protein CASSLAWTSGDYNEQFF.

This clonotype was counted between two and nine times. The CDR3 here is CASSLRTGSNEQYF. In DNA form, the CDR3 reads TGTGCCAGCAGTTTAAGGACCGGGTCGAATGAGCAGTACTTC. V gene TRBV12-3 or TRBV12-4 combines with J gene TRBJ2-7; no definite D call. The CDR3 length is 14 residues. Trimming pared 2 bases from V and 7 bases from J, leaving 15 bases between.

In its sample, this clonotype was seen a few times. CDR3: CASSYSQGPSTDTQYF. The CDR3 nucleotides read TGTGCCAGCAGTTACTCCCAGGGACCTAGCACAGATACGCAGTATTTT. The chain employs TRBV6-2 or TRBV6-3 and TRBJ2-3; TRBD1 or TRBD2 may be the D gene (5 bases each). CDR3 length equals 16 residues. Germline V gene lookup returns CDR1 MNHEY and CDR2 SVGEGT. The ends were cut back, 0 bases at V and 0 bases at J, with 10 bases in the middle.

This clonotype was counted ten times or more. The chain employs TRBV7-3 and TRBJ2-1, with D perhaps matching TRBD2 (5 bases). Trimming stripped 1 base from V and 6 bases from J, with 16 bases between. The germline gives CDR1 SGHTA, CDR2 FQGTGA. CDR3 length equals 16 residues. For the CDR3, the DNA is TGTGCCAGCAGCTTAATGGGCCTAGCTCAATCCAATGAGCAGTTCTTC. Its translation is CASSLMGLAQSNEQFF.

A word on this clonotype: This may be a read error, as it is one base from a much larger clone. The chain joins TRBV7-9 to TRBJ2-7; D is possibly TRBD2 (5 bases). The J call may be in error: the DNA end matches TRBJ2-5 better. This CDR3 is built from 12 residues. CDR1 and CDR2 (germline): SEHNR, FQNEAQ (reference sequence). DNA for the CDR3: TGTGCCAGCAGCGGCGGCGGGCAGACCCAGTACTTC. Protein sequence: CASSGGGQTQYF.

This sequence joins TRBV20-1 and TRBJ2-3, with 11 nucleotides matching TRBD2. The germline V gene has CDR1 DFQATT and CDR2 SNEGSKA (reference sequence). J lost 4 bases, V lost 0 bases, and 6 bases had no gene match. The CDR3 is 16 residues long. CDR3 sequence reads: CSARDRLAGSPDTQYF. DNA of the CDR3: TGCAGTGCTAGAGATCGACTAGCGGGATCCCCAGATACGCAGTATTTT.

The genes are TRBV20-1 and TRBJ2-1; TRBD2 is a possible D gene (5 bases). Per the germline V gene, CDR1 is DFQATT and CDR2 is SNEGSKA (reference sequence). There are 13 residues in the CDR3. V was trimmed by 6 bases and J by 9 bases, leaving 18 bases between them. The CDR3 DNA reads TGCAGTGCCCCTTTCCTCGCGGGTCTTGAGCAGTTCTTC. Translating gives CSAPFLAGLEQFF.

CDR3 loop: CSVEDRDRAGYTF. In nucleotides, the CDR3 is TGCAGCGTTGAAGATCGGGACAGGGCTGGCTACACCTTC. The V gene is TRBV29-1, the J gene TRBJ1-2; 9 bases are shared with TRBD1. From germline, CDR1 is SQVTM and CDR2 ANQGSEA. J gave up 7 bases and V 0 bases, and 3 bases lay outside the gene matches. The CDR3 totals 13 residues.

V usage is TRBV20-1 and J usage is TRBJ1-2; TRBD1 matches at 8 bases. Germline CDR1 is DFQATT and CDR2 is SNEGSKA (reference sequence). The CDR3 spans 12 residues. The trim removed 1 base at V and 8 bases at J, leaving 3 bases unmatched. In DNA form, the CDR3 reads TGCAGTGCTAGAGTCGGGGACAGGGGCTACACCTTC. Translated: CSARVGDRGYTF.

The chain is built from TRBV6-1 and TRBJ2-7; D is undetermined. Near its end, the DNA agrees better with TRBJ2-5, so the J call may be wrong. Germline V gene lookup returns CDR1 MNHNS and CDR2 SASEGT. The CDR3 contains 14 residues. This chain's CDR3 is CASSEVLDGETQYF. In DNA form, the CDR3 reads TGTGCCAGCAGTGAAGTGCTGGACGGAGAGACCCAGTACTTC.

This clonotype was seen at least ten times. J is TRBJ2-1 and V is TRBV7-3; D gene unclear. The CDR3 is 16 residues long. V lost 1 base, J lost 0 bases, and 10 bases lay in between. The germline V gene has CDR1 SGHTA and CDR2 FQGTGA. CDR3 sequence (DNA): TGTGCCAGCAGCTTAATGGGGATAGGCTCCTACAATGAGCAGTTCTTC. Translation gives CASSLMGIGSYNEQFF.

In this sample, this clonotype turned up a few times. This chain links TRBV7-2 with TRBJ2-4; D call uncertain. Germline CDR1 reads SGHTA; CDR2 reads FQGNSA. The CDR3 has 14 residues. V was clipped by 5 bases and J by 3 bases, with 11 bases between them. CDR3 loop: CASSAGLDKNIQYF. The CDR3 DNA reads as TGTGCCAGCAGCGCAGGTCTGGACAAAAACATTCAGTACTTC.

This clonotype has a handful of counts. CDR3 loop: CSAPGVTGMYQETQYF. The CDR3 DNA reads as TGCAGTGCCCCAGGGGTCACAGGGATGTACCAAGAGACCCAGTACTTC. The genes are TRBV20-1 and TRBJ2-5; D may be TRBD1 (6 bases). The CDR3 has 16 amino acids. In germline, CDR1 is DFQATT, CDR2 SNEGSKA (reference sequence). The V gene lost 6 bases and the J gene lost 0 bases, with 20 bases spanning the gap.

This chain joins TRBV12-3 or TRBV12-4 and TRBJ1-2; tentatively, D is TRBD1 (5 bases). The CDR3 totals 12 residues. The V and J ends lost 2 bases and 7 bases respectively, with 8 bases between them. The chain's CDR3 is CASSLYQGGYTF. The CDR3 DNA reads TGTGCCAGCAGTTTATATCAGGGTGGCTACACCTTC.

This clonotype was observed a few times. J is TRBJ2-3 and V is TRBV7-2, with 10 bases fitting TRBD1. After removal of 5 bases from V and 4 bases from J, the junction contained 6 bases not matched to a gene. The CDR3 length is 15 residues. Germline loops: CDR1 SGHTA, CDR2 FQGNSA. DNA for the CDR3: TGTGCCAGCAGCAGGACAGGGGGTAGGGCAGATACGCAGTATTTT. Amino acid sequence: CASSRTGGRADTQYF.

This clonotype has a handful of counts. V and J are TRBV20-1 and TRBJ2-5; D unresolved. The V gene lost 6 bases and the J gene lost 1 base, with 3 bases spanning the gap. Germline CDR1 reads DFQATT; CDR2 reads SNEGSKA (reference sequence). This CDR3 spans 10 amino acids. As DNA, the CDR3 is TGCAGTGCCCTCCAAGAGACCCAGTACTTC. This translates into CSALQETQYF.

This clonotype was detected a few times. V is TRBV6-5 and J is TRBJ2-1; 11 positions agree with TRBD1. Germline CDR1 reads MNHEY; CDR2 reads SVGAGI. CDR3 size: 15 residues. J lost 6 bases, V lost 6 bases, and 7 bases had no gene match. The DNA for the CDR3 is TGTGCCAGCAGACGGGGGACAGGGGGTCTCAATGAGCAGTTCTTC. It encodes CASRRGTGGLNEQFF.

This clonotype was counted only a few times. V gene TRBV6-5 combines with J gene TRBJ2-7; D unclear. Trimming pared 7 bases from V and 2 bases from J, leaving 12 bases between. The CDR3 covers 13 residues. Per the germline V gene, CDR1 is MNHEY and CDR2 is SVGAGI. CDR3 region: CASTHSGTYEQYF. CDR3 nucleotide sequence: TGTGCCAGCACCCACTCGGGTACCTACGAGCAGTACTTC.

The chain recombines TRBV20-1 with TRBJ1-5, with no clear D. CDR3 length: 12 amino acids. Trimming stripped 3 bases from V and 7 bases from J, with 10 bases between. Germline loops: CDR1 DFQATT, CDR2 SNEGSKA (reference sequence). The CDR3 DNA follows: TGCAGTGCTAGGGACGGAATCCAGCCCCAGCATTTT. It codes for CSARDGIQPQHF.

Points on this clonotype: A much larger clone is a single base away; this may be a read error. The J gene is TRBJ2-3, the V gene TRBV5-5; 7 bases match TRBD2. Germline V gene lookup returns CDR1 SGHKS and CDR2 YYEKEE (reference sequence). The CDR3 spans 14 residues. The CDR3 reads CTSSATLAADTQYF. CDR3 bases: TGTACCAGCAGCGCTACCCTAGCGGCAGATACGCAGTATTTT.

The chain links TRBV7-3 to TRBJ1-4; D remains unclear. Trimming left V 7 bases short and J 12 bases short, with 15 bases between. Germline V lookup: CDR1 SGHTA, CDR2 FQGTGA. There are 12 residues in the CDR3. CDR3 DNA sequence: TGTGCCAGCACCGCCCACCCTGAGGAACTGTTTTTT. Translation gives CASTAHPEELFF.

Details on this clonotype: This clone may be a read error of a much larger clone one base away. V and J are TRBV3-1 and TRBJ2-5, with 13 nucleotides matching TRBD2. The ends lost 0 bases at V and 5 bases at J; junction bases unmatched: 0. Germline-derived CDR1 and CDR2 are LGHDT and YNNKEL (reference sequence). The CDR3 covers 15 residues. The CDR3 protein is CASSQELAGGETQYF. CDR3 nucleotide sequence: TGTGCCAGCAGCCAAGAACTAGCGGGGGGGGAGACCCAGTACTTC.

This clonotype has more than one count but fewer than ten. The V and J genes are TRBV11-2 and TRBJ2-1; TRBD2 might be the D (6 bases). The germline CDR1 and CDR2 sequences are SGHAT and FQNNGV. The CDR3 length is 18 residues. V lost 5 bases, J lost 4 bases, and 24 bases lay in between. CDR3 sequence (DNA): TGTGCCAGCAGCCCCTCGGACTATCTGAACCCAACTTACAATGAGCAGTTCTTC. Its translation: CASSPSDYLNPTYNEQFF. Drawing the rest from reference TRBV11-2 and TRBJ2-1, the complete variable domain is EAGVAQSPRYKIIEKRQSVAFWCNPISGHATLYWYQQILGQGPKLLIQFQNNGVVDDSQLPKDRFSAERLKGVDSTLKIQPAKLEDSAVYLCASSPSDYLNPTYNEQFFGPGTRLTVL.

This clonotype has at least ten counts. The CDR3 reads CASSYSLAVINEQFF. In DNA, the CDR3 is TGTGCCAGCAGTTACTCGTTAGCGGTCATTAATGAGCAGTTCTTC. This chain connects TRBV6-5 to TRBJ2-1, with D possibly TRBD2 on 6 matching bases. The germline CDR1 and CDR2 sequences are MNHEY and SVGAGI. Trimming stripped 0 bases from V and 7 bases from J, with 13 bases between. The CDR3 contains 15 residues.